A single sample gave rise to the 31 T cell receptor beta chains below, sequenced in a study of post-analysis software for immune sequencing data (dated by TCRdb to about 2015). Points the paper makes about the study in general: Significantly higher frequencies in patients than in controls were found for several TRBV segments, including TRBV5-6, TRBV5-1 and TRBV20-1.

Libraries were built with PCR. TCRdb records Illumina HiSeq 2500 as the sequencer. To reduce PCR and sequencing biases, unique molecular identifiers were incorporated into the TCR beta cDNA libraries. TCRdb redid the processing of the public reads, applying fastp at Q25 and MiXCR, and retained in-frame beta chains. Rows with a matching CDR3 protein are joined into one entry that keeps the most common DNA and genes. The sample table holds 350,000 to 500,000 distinct CDR3 sequences, of which over 30% were seen once. Together, the top ten hold less than 10% of the sample. The antigens these receptors bind are not known. Sequences were obtained from blood. These receptors were taken from a girl aged 2-10 years with multiple sclerosis.

J is TRBJ1-5 and V is TRBV10-2; D unresolved. V shed 4 bases and J shed 2 bases, with 15 bases lying between them. Per germline, CDR1 WSHSY and CDR2 SAAADI. The CDR3 runs 16 residues. The chain's CDR3 is CASSGKEGIGNQPQHF. The CDR3 bases are TGCGCCAGCAGTGGAAAGGAGGGCATCGGCAATCAGCCCCAGCATTTT.

This clonotype was counted only a few times. This chain joins TRBV29-1 and TRBJ2-7, with D perhaps TRBD1 or TRBD2 (5 bases each). Germline V gives CDR1 SQVTM, CDR2 ANQGSEA. There are 13 residues in the CDR3. The V end lost 4 bases, the J end lost 3 bases, and 13 bases lay between the germline ends. The CDR3 region has the DNA TGCAGCGTTGCTTGGGACGGAGGCTACGAGCAGTACTTC. Translated: CSVAWDGGYEQYF.

The gene calls are TRBV20-1 and TRBJ2-1; no definite D call. The CDR3 runs to 12 residues. V was shortened by 7 bases and J by 7 bases, with 14 bases between the two germline ends. Germline V gives CDR1 DFQATT, CDR2 SNEGSKA (reference sequence). DNA of the CDR3: TGCAGTGAATATGGGTCCACGAATGAGCAGTTCTTC. Amino acid sequence: CSEYGSTNEQFF.

This chain connects TRBV11-2 to TRBJ2-7; 10 bases are a match to TRBD2. Near its end, the DNA agrees better with TRBJ2-5, so the J call may be wrong. This CDR3 region has 16 residues. Germline V gene lookup returns CDR1 SGHAT and CDR2 FQNNGV. CDR3: CASSLYPQREGETQYF. CDR3 coding DNA: TGTGCCAGCAGCTTATACCCCCAGCGGGAGGGAGAGACCCAGTACTTC.

This clonotype was seen only a few times. The chain combines TRBV27 with TRBJ2-7, with 9 nucleotides matching TRBD2. CDR3 length: 15 amino acids. Per the germline V gene, CDR1 is MNHEY and CDR2 is SMNVEV (reference sequence). After removal of 4 bases from V and 2 bases from J, the junction contained 6 bases not matched to a gene. DNA for the CDR3: TGTGCCAGCAGTTCGATAGCGGGAGCCACCTACGAGCAGTACTTC. Protein sequence: CASSSIAGATYEQYF.

The V and J genes are TRBV27 and TRBJ1-2, with TRBD1 matching 7 bases. Unmatched junction bases numbered 9, after V lost 6 bases and J lost 2 bases. Germline V gives CDR1 MNHEY, CDR2 SMNVEV (reference sequence). The CDR3 contains 15 residues. CDR3 amino acids: CASSIRTGSNYGYTF. In nucleotides, the CDR3 is TGTGCCAGCAGCATTCGGACAGGATCCAACTATGGCTACACCTTC.

This CDR3 is CAITEGRNQPQHF. In DNA form, the CDR3 reads TGTGCCATTACCGAGGGCCGCAATCAGCCCCAGCATTTT. This sequence joins TRBV10-3 and TRBJ1-5; no reliable D call. This CDR3 comprises 13 residues. CDR1 is ENHRY, CDR2 SYGVKD, per germline. Trimming cost V 9 bases and J 2 bases, with 11 bases left between them.

The J gene is TRBJ2-1, the V gene TRBV27, with 15 nucleotides matching TRBD2. CDR3 length: 19 amino acids. The V gene's germline CDR1 is MNHEY and CDR2 SMNVEV (reference sequence). V dropped 1 base and J dropped 9; count of bases not matched to a gene: 13. CDR3 DNA sequence: TGTGCCAGCAGTTTATTAGCCGGACCGGGACTAGCGGGAGGCCTTGAGCAGTTCTTC. This sequence encodes CASSLLAGPGLAGGLEQFF.

The rearrangement uses TRBV7-2 and TRBJ2-3; D may be TRBD2 (6 bases). CDR3 length: 13 amino acids. From germline, CDR1 is SGHTA and CDR2 FQGNSA. V lost 9 bases and J 4 bases, leaving 14 bases between the germline ends. The CDR3 DNA sequence: TGTGCCAGAGAAGCGGGCCCCGCAGATACGCAGTATTTT. Its translation is CAREAGPADTQYF.

This clonotype has a handful of counts. This chain joins TRBV4-3 and TRBJ1-1, with TRBD1 matching 7 bases. This CDR3 comprises 14 residues. CDR1 and CDR2 (germline): LGHNA, YSLEER. V trimming: 1 base; J trimming: 8 bases; junction bases outside the gene matches: 7. The chain's CDR3 is CASSQGQGGVEAFF. CDR3 bases: TGCGCCAGCAGCCAAGGACAGGGCGGTGTGGAAGCTTTCTTT.

This chain connects TRBV7-2 to TRBJ2-5; D not certain. CDR1 and CDR2 from the germline V gene are SGHTA and FQGNSA. The CDR3 is 15 amino acids. The V end was cut by 1 base, the J end by 5 bases, with 14 bases between. DNA for the CDR3: TGTGCCAGCAGCTTAGTAATCTCCCCGGAGGAGACCCAGTACTTC. Its protein product is CASSLVISPEETQYF.

This clonotype turned up a few times. The rearrangement uses TRBV7-2 and TRBJ2-7; 7 bases align to TRBD1. Germline CDR1 is SGHTA and CDR2 is FQGNSA. Germline trimming cut 0 bases from V and 2 bases from J; bases unmatched to any gene: 4. The CDR3 is made up of 15 amino acids. The CDR3 DNA sequence: TGTGCCAGCAGCTTAGCGGGACAGATTACCTACGAGCAGTACTTC. The encoded protein is CASSLAGQITYEQYF.

This clonotype appeared once. The chain carries TRBV24-1 and TRBJ2-3, with D maybe TRBD2 (7 bases). This CDR3 spans 13 amino acids. CDR1 is KGHDR and CDR2 is SFDVKD in the germline V gene. Deletions cut 9 bases from V and 3 bases from J, with 12 bases between. The CDR3: CATRKGGTDTQYF. CDR3 coding DNA: TGTGCCACCCGTAAGGGGGGGACAGATACGCAGTATTTT.

This clonotype has a handful of counts. The V call is TRBV20-1, the J call TRBJ2-1; TRBD2 aligns across 10 bases. With V trimmed by 1 base and J by 5 bases, 2 bases remained unmatched. Germline lookup yields CDR1 DFQATT and CDR2 SNEGSKA (reference sequence). The CDR3 has 14 amino acids. The CDR3 region has the DNA TGCAGTGCTAGAGGGACTAGCGGAGACAATGAGCAGTTCTTC. Amino acid sequence: CSARGTSGDNEQFF.

The chain joins TRBV6-1 to TRBJ2-1, with D unclear. The CDR3 loop spans 13 amino acids. V gave up 2 bases and J gave up 9 bases, with 11 bases separating them. Germline CDR1 reads MNHNS; CDR2 reads SASEGT. The CDR3 sequence is CASSESGVGEQFF. CDR3 coding DNA: TGTGCCAGCAGTGAAAGTGGAGTGGGTGAGCAGTTCTTC.

V is TRBV4-1 and J is TRBJ1-1, with a weak D call TRBD1 (5 bases). Germline V CDR1 and CDR2: MGHRA, YSYEKL. Between the trimmed V and J ends, which lost 0 bases and 4 bases, there was a span of 12 bases. This CDR3 comprises 15 residues. DNA for the CDR3: TGCGCCAGCAGCCAAGAACCAGGGTGGATCACTGAAGCTTTCTTT. Translation: CASSQEPGWITEAFF.

V and J are TRBV4-1 and TRBJ2-3; tentative D call: TRBD2 (6 bases). With 1 base removed from V and 0 bases from J, the gap between germline ends came to 11 bases. Looked up from germline, CDR1 is MGHRA and CDR2 is YSYEKL. This CDR3 spans 16 amino acids. CDR3 sequence (DNA): TGCGCCAGCAGCCAAGTGGGACTTTCTAGCACAGATACGCAGTATTTT. This encodes CASSQVGLSSTDTQYF.

The table lists this clonotype with a few counts. V usage is TRBV24-1 and J usage is TRBJ2-1; D gene ambiguous. Germline CDR1 KGHDR, CDR2 SFDVKD. V lost 1 base, J lost 0 bases, and 9 bases lay in between. CDR3 length equals 16 residues. The CDR3 spells CATSDFDISSYNEQFF. The CDR3 DNA reads TGTGCCACCAGTGATTTCGACATCAGCTCCTACAATGAGCAGTTCTTC.

V gene TRBV3-1 combines with J gene TRBJ1-1, with D perhaps TRBD1 (5 bases). Trimming took 0 bases from V and 11 from J, leaving 13 bases between them. The CDR3 has 13 amino acids. Germline values: CDR1 LGHDT, CDR2 YNNKEL (reference sequence). The CDR3 bases are TGTGCCAGCAGCCAAGATAGGAGGGGTCTGGCTTTCTTT. Amino acid sequence: CASSQDRRGLAFF.

The chain combines TRBV7-9 with TRBJ1-1, with D perhaps TRBD1 (5 bases). The germline V and J ends were trimmed by 4 bases and 8 bases, with 17 bases remaining between them. The CDR3 contains 14 residues. Per the germline V gene, CDR1 is SEHNR and CDR2 is FQNEAQ (reference sequence). The CDR3 DNA reads TGTGCCAGCAGCTCACCCAACCAGGGTTTGGAAGCTTTCTTT. This encodes CASSSPNQGLEAFF.

The sample holds a few counts of this clonotype. The V and J genes are TRBV5-6 and TRBJ2-7; D possibly corresponds to TRBD2 (5 bases). The V end lost 2 bases, the J end lost 3 bases, and 15 bases lay between the germline ends. The length of the CDR3 is 15 residues. Germline V gene sequence: CDR1 SGHDT, CDR2 YYEEEE. The CDR3: CASSLRSGPFYEQYF. The CDR3 DNA reads TGTGCCAGCAGCTTAAGGAGCGGCCCATTCTACGAGCAGTACTTC. Filled out from reference TRBV5-6 and TRBJ2-7, the complete variable domain reads DAGVTQSPTHLIKTRGQQVTLRCSPKSGHDTVSWYQQALGQGPQFIFQYYEEEERQRGNFPDRFSGHQFPNYSSELNVNALLLGDSALYLCASSLRSGPFYEQYFGPGTRLTVT.

This chain joins TRBV28 and TRBJ2-1; D is unresolved. CDR1 is MDHEN, CDR2 SYDVKM, per germline. The V end was cut by 8 bases, the J end by 0 bases, with 14 bases between. CDR3 length: 15 amino acids. Here the CDR3 DNA reads TGTGCCAGCGGCGAAAACATTTTCTCCTACAATGAGCAGTTCTTC. Its protein product is CASGENIFSYNEQFF.

This rearrangement joins TRBV7-3 to TRBJ2-1, with TRBD1 as a possible D gene (6 bases). CDR1 and CDR2 (germline): SGHTA, FQGTGA. Trimming cost V 3 bases and J 0 bases, with 12 bases left between them. The CDR3 loop spans 16 amino acids. The CDR3 DNA reads TGTGCCAGCAGCTTCGGTAGGGGGAGCTCCTACAATGAGCAGTTCTTC. It specifies CASSFGRGSSYNEQFF.

This clonotype has only one observation. One junction end disagrees with the germline gene, perhaps due to a read error. The V and J genes are TRBV28 and TRBJ1-2; no firm D call. Germline CDR1 reads MDHEN; CDR2 reads SYDVKM. The length of the CDR3 is 14 residues. CDR3 amino acids: CASSSAGTNCGYTF. The CDR3 coding sequence is TGTGCCAGCAGTTCGGCAGGAACTAACTGTGGCTACACCTTC.

This clonotype was detected only a few times. This rearrangement joins TRBV6-6 to TRBJ2-4, with D perhaps matching TRBD1 (6 bases). Near its end, the DNA agrees better with TRBJ2-7, so the J call may be wrong. CDR3 length: 12 amino acids. Germline V gene sequence: CDR1 MNHNY, CDR2 SVGAGI (reference sequence). The CDR3 is CASRDSIDEQYF. The CDR3 region has the DNA TGTGCCAGCAGGGACAGTATCGACGAGCAGTACTTC.

This clonotype has just a few counts. The chain combines TRBV5-1 with TRBJ2-7; 14 bases fit TRBD2. CDR1 is SGHRS and CDR2 is YFSETQ in the germline V gene. The CDR3 contains 15 residues. The V and J ends lost 4 bases and 4 bases, in that order; junction bases with no gene match: 4. The CDR3, as DNA: TGCGCCAGCAGCCTGGGGACTAGCGGGGGTTACGAGCAGTACTTC. Translation: CASSLGTSGGYEQYF.

The rearrangement links TRBV7-9 to TRBJ2-1; D uncertain. V was pared by 0 bases and J by 7 bases, with 7 bases between. The CDR3 is made up of 13 amino acids. Germline CDR1 SEHNR, CDR2 FQNEAQ (reference sequence). The CDR3 loop reads CASSLARTNEQFF. The DNA of the CDR3 is TGTGCCAGCAGCTTAGCAAGAACGAATGAGCAGTTCTTC.

The genes are TRBV6-6 and TRBJ2-3; 11 nucleotides align to TRBD2. Unmatched junction bases numbered 8, after V lost 5 bases and J lost 4 bases. This CDR3 has 16 residues. Germline V gives CDR1 MNHNY, CDR2 SVGAGI (reference sequence). CDR3 DNA sequence: TGTGCCAGCAGTATGGGACTAGCGGACGGCCCAGATACGCAGTATTTT. It is translated as CASSMGLADGPDTQYF.

The V and J genes are TRBV7-9 and TRBJ2-1, with TRBD1 matching 7 bases. In germline, CDR1 is SEHNR, CDR2 FQNEAQ (reference sequence). The CDR3 loop spans 14 amino acids. With V trimmed by 5 bases and J by 3 bases, 4 bases remained unmatched. CDR3 loop: CASSHRTGYNEQFF. CDR3 DNA sequence: TGTGCCAGCAGCCATCGGACAGGCTACAATGAGCAGTTCTTC.

This clonotype has only a few counts. The CDR3 reads CASSLSGLSTDTQYF. CDR3 in DNA: TGTGCCAGCAGCCTTAGCGGGCTTAGCACAGATACGCAGTATTTT. This chain joins TRBV7-2 and TRBJ2-3; TRBD2 matches 7 bases. Germline values: CDR1 SGHTA, CDR2 FQGNSA. The CDR3 runs to 15 residues. V trimming: 5 bases; J trimming: 0 bases; junction bases outside the gene matches: 5.

The gene calls are TRBV3-1 and TRBJ2-7; D may be TRBD1 (6 bases). The CDR3 runs 13 residues. The germline V gene encodes CDR1 LGHDT and CDR2 YNNKEL (reference sequence). The V and J ends lost 6 bases and 4 bases respectively, with 13 bases between them. The CDR3 bases are TGTGCCAGCAGTTCCGGGACAAATTACGAGCAGTACTTC. Translated, it gives CASSSGTNYEQYF.